The 25 T cell receptor beta chains below were found in one sample sequenced in a study of T cells and copy number aberrations in small-cell lung cancer. Some clones are missing from TCRdb's copy, which holds only in-frame ones; the method was immunoSEQ multiplex PCR. The sample includes a few hundred clones, less than 90% of them seen just once. The sequenced material came from tumor tissue. The receptors stem from a woman between 55 and 75 years old with small cell lung cancer.

This clone appeared a single time. The rearrangement uses TRBV6-5 and TRBJ1-5; D not resolved. V was cut by 11 bases and J by 4 bases, with 15 bases left in between. The V gene's germline CDR1 is MNHEY and CDR2 SVGAGI. This CDR3 is built from 13 residues. CDR3 loop: CAPSRSPNQPQHF. The CDR3 region has the DNA TGTGCCCCATCGAGATCCCCAAATCAGCCCCAGCATTTT.

The chain combines TRBV5-1 with TRBJ2-3; D may correspond to TRBD1 or TRBD2 (6 bases each). Per the germline V gene, CDR1 is SGHRS and CDR2 is YFSETQ. Trimming stripped 2 bases from V and 5 bases from J, with 15 bases between. The CDR3 contains 15 residues. The CDR3 loop reads CASSFWGAGVDTQYF. DNA for the CDR3: TGCGCCAGCAGCTTCTGGGGGGCAGGGGTAGATACGCAGTATTTT. The variable domain in full, with the rest retrieved from reference TRBV5-1 and TRBJ2-3, is KAGVTQTPRYLIKTRGQQVTLSCSPISGHRSVSWYQQTPGQGLQFLFEYFSETQRNKGNFPGRFSGRQFSNSRSEMNVSTLELGDSALYLCASSFWGAGVDTQYFGPGTRLTVL.

The V gene is TRBV6-1, the J gene TRBJ1-5; D uncertain. V was trimmed by 6 bases and J by 6 bases, leaving 18 bases between them. The germline V gene encodes CDR1 MNHNS and CDR2 SASEGT. CDR3 length: 15 residues. CDR3 amino acids: CASRPGEGHGQPQHF. Written as DNA, the CDR3 is TGTGCCAGCAGACCCGGGGAAGGCCATGGTCAGCCCCAGCATTTT.

V and J are TRBV18 and TRBJ2-2, with D possibly being TRBD1 or TRBD2 (6 bases each). The CDR3 runs 14 residues. V lost 5 bases and J lost 6, with 13 bases in between. Germline CDR1 and CDR2: KGHSH and LQKENI. The CDR3 region has the DNA TGTGCCAGCTCATCAACAGGGACTGCCGGGGAGCTGTTTTTT. Protein sequence: CASSSTGTAGELFF.

The rearrangement uses TRBV30 and TRBJ1-5; TRBD1 matches at 10 bases. The CDR3 is 16 amino acids. CDR1 and CDR2 from the germline V gene are GTSNPN and SVGIG (reference sequence). The V segment lost 0 bases and the J segment 7 bases; nucleotides outside the gene matches: 9. The DNA of the CDR3 is TGTGCCTGGAGTGTACTGGGGACAGGGGTAAGGCAGCCCCAGCATTTT. The encoded protein is CAWSVLGTGVRQPQHF.

This chain connects TRBV6-5 to TRBJ2-7; the match to TRBD1 covers 8 bases. The CDR3 loop spans 14 amino acids. Germline trimming cut 0 bases from V and 3 bases from J; bases unmatched to any gene: 1. Germline V gene lookup returns CDR1 MNHEY and CDR2 SVGAGI. CDR3 sequence reads: CASSYSDRGYEQYF. DNA for the CDR3: TGTGCCAGCAGTTACTCCGACAGGGGCTACGAGCAGTACTTC.

This chain uses TRBV29-1 with TRBJ1-1, with TRBD1 matching 8 bases. J gave up 1 base and V 5 bases, and 3 bases lay outside the gene matches. The CDR3 has 13 amino acids. The germline V gene has CDR1 SQVTM and CDR2 ANQGSEA. CDR3 nucleotides: TGCAGCGTTTCCGGACAGGGGAACACTGAAGCTTTCTTT. Its translation is CSVSGQGNTEAFF.

The chain couples TRBV20-1 to TRBJ2-5; weak D call: TRBD2 (6 bases). V was trimmed by 5 bases and J by 7 bases, leaving 11 bases between them. Germline V gives CDR1 DFQATT, CDR2 SNEGSKA (reference sequence). This CDR3 contains 11 residues. The CDR3 protein is CSAGGGSTQYF. In nucleotides, the CDR3 is TGCAGTGCTGGGGGAGGTTCGACCCAGTACTTC.

The genes are TRBV9 and TRBJ2-1; TRBD2 agrees at 10 bases. V lost 0 bases, J lost 0 bases, and 3 bases stayed unmatched. Germline CDR1 SGDLS, CDR2 YYNGEE. The CDR3 runs to 17 residues. The CDR3 sequence is CASSVGLAGGSYNEQFF. CDR3 in DNA: TGTGCCAGCAGCGTAGGTTTAGCGGGAGGCTCCTACAATGAGCAGTTCTTC.

The gene calls are TRBV6-1 and TRBJ1-2, with unresolved D. V was pared by 5 bases and J by 1 base, with 11 bases between. This CDR3 is built from 14 residues. Germline V gene lookup returns CDR1 MNHNS and CDR2 SASEGT. CDR3 amino acids: CASSQDGNNYGYTF. In nucleotides, the CDR3 is TGTGCCAGCAGTCAGGACGGCAATAACTATGGCTACACCTTC.

The chain couples TRBV15 to TRBJ2-3, with a tentative D call TRBD1 (6 bases). Trimming cost V 4 bases and J 4 bases, with 12 bases left between them. The CDR3 loop spans 14 amino acids. The V gene's germline CDR1 is LNHNV and CDR2 YYDKDF (reference sequence). CDR3 bases: TGTGCCACCAGCACGCAGAGGGGGTCAGATACGCAGTATTTT. It specifies CATSTQRGSDTQYF.

Note on this clone: One end of the junction does not line up with germline, which may come from a read error. The chain couples TRBV6-1 to TRBJ2-2, with 10 bases that match TRBD2. In germline, CDR1 is MNHNS, CDR2 SASEGT. The length of the CDR3 is 14 residues. The CDR3 reads CTSSERGGAGELFF. CDR3 sequence (DNA): TGTACCAGCAGTGAGCGGGGGGGGGCCGGGGAGCTGTTTTTT.

The chain combines TRBV7-9 with TRBJ2-3; D gene uncertain. The CDR3 is 12 residues long. V gave up 5 bases and J gave up 13 bases, with 16 bases separating them. The germline V gene has CDR1 SEHNR and CDR2 FQNEAQ (reference sequence). The CDR3 sequence is CASSDNRPPEYF. CDR3 DNA: TGTGCCAGCAGCGATAACAGACCCCCTGAGTATTTT. Combining the CDR3 with reference TRBV7-9 and TRBJ2-3 gives the whole variable domain DTGVSQNPRHKITKRGQNVTFRCDPISEHNRLYWYRQTLGQGPEFLTYFQNEAQLEKSRLLSDRFSAERPKGSFSTLEIQRTEQGDSAMYLCASSDNRPPEYFGPGTRLTVL.

V is TRBV30 and J is TRBJ1-5; D remains ambiguous. Germline V gene sequence: CDR1 GTSNPN, CDR2 SVGIG (reference sequence). The CDR3 has 18 amino acids. The V and J ends lost 3 bases and 0 bases respectively, with 21 bases between them. The CDR3 sequence: CAWSLVGTPGYSNQPQHF. The CDR3 DNA is TGTGCCTGGAGCCTCGTGGGCACTCCCGGATATAGCAATCAGCCCCAGCATTTT.

This clone was detected only once. The genes are TRBV4-2 and TRBJ2-3, with 7 bases matching TRBD2. The CDR3 covers 19 residues. J lost 5 bases, V lost 4 bases, and 21 bases had no gene match. Germline V gene sequence: CDR1 LGHNA, CDR2 YNFKEQ. CDR3: CASSPGNFQAGLGIDTQYF. The CDR3 DNA is TGTGCCAGCAGCCCGGGAAATTTCCAAGCGGGGCTGGGCATAGATACGCAGTATTTT.

The chain is built from TRBV5-1 and TRBJ2-2, with unresolved D. Germline V CDR1 and CDR2: SGHRS, YFSETQ. Trimming shortened V by 2 bases and J by 2 bases, and 7 bases separated the two germline ends. The CDR3 is 14 amino acids. The CDR3 region has the DNA TGCGCCAGCAGCTTAGCAGTAAACACCGGGGAGCTGTTTTTT. This sequence encodes CASSLAVNTGELFF.

The chain employs TRBV5-1 and TRBJ1-6; D is uncertain. V lost 0 bases, J lost 8 bases, and 12 bases lay in between. In germline, CDR1 is SGHRS, CDR2 YFSETQ. This CDR3 is built from 15 residues. DNA for the CDR3: TGCGCCAGCAGCTTGGAGGGAGGGAAAGATTCACCCCTCCACTTT. Protein sequence: CASSLEGGKDSPLHF.

As to this clone: A much larger clone lies a single base off, so this may be a read error. This same CDR3 is encoded by further DNA sequences in the sample. This chain connects TRBV10-1 to TRBJ2-7; the D call may be TRBD1 or TRBD2 (5 bases each). The CDR3 runs to 12 residues. Germline CDR1 and CDR2: WNHNN and SYGVQD (reference sequence). The germline V and J ends were trimmed by 10 bases and 3 bases, with 13 bases remaining between them. The CDR3 DNA reads as TGCGCCACTCCCGGGACCAGCTACGAGCAGTACTTC. This translates into CATPGTSYEQYF.

This rearrangement joins TRBV6-1 to TRBJ1-3; D is undetermined. The CDR3 totals 15 residues. Trimming took off 10 bases at V and 0 bases at J, with 16 bases between the two ends. The germline gives CDR1 MNHNS, CDR2 SASEGT. In DNA form, the CDR3 reads TGTGCCACCCTCGAGACACCCGACTCTGGAAACACCATATATTTT. It specifies CATLETPDSGNTIYF.

CDR3 nucleotide sequence: TGCGCCAGCAGCCAAAAGGGACTAGCGGGAGTGGGTGAGCAGTTCTTC. Translation gives CASSQKGLAGVGEQFF. J is TRBJ2-1 and V is TRBV4-1; 14 nucleotides match TRBD2. The CDR3 sequence is 16 residues long. CDR1 is MGHRA, CDR2 YSYEKL, per germline. V shed 2 bases and J 9 bases; nucleotides not matched to a gene: 6.

The genes are TRBV18 and TRBJ1-6, with unresolved D. V lost 5 bases to trimming and J lost 0 bases, with 8 bases between them. Germline-derived CDR1 and CDR2 are KGHSH and LQKENI. The CDR3 is made up of 15 amino acids. CDR3 bases: TGTGCCAGCTCAACATACAGCTCCTATAATTCACCCCTCCACTTT. Amino acids: CASSTYSSYNSPLHF.

This chain connects TRBV5-1 to TRBJ2-3; 7 bases align to TRBD1. Trimming took 4 bases from V and 6 from J; bases not matched to a gene: 14. The length of the CDR3 is 16 residues. The germline V gene has CDR1 SGHRS and CDR2 YFSETQ. This CDR3 reads CASSGATDRVGDTQYF. The CDR3 nucleotides read TGCGCCAGCAGCGGCGCAACAGACAGGGTCGGGGATACGCAGTATTTT.

V and J are TRBV11-2 and TRBJ1-1; D gene unclear. CDR3 size: 16 residues. V was pared by 3 bases and J by 4 bases, with 18 bases between. Germline CDR1 and CDR2: SGHAT and FQNNGV. CDR3 amino acids: CASSFQEFVGGTEAFF. The CDR3 nucleotides read TGTGCCAGCAGCTTCCAAGAGTTCGTAGGAGGCACTGAAGCTTTCTTT.

This chain links TRBV4-3 with TRBJ2-2, with D perhaps matching TRBD1 or TRBD2 (5 bases each). Germline V gene lookup returns CDR1 LGHNA and CDR2 YSLEER. The CDR3 sequence is 16 residues long. V was shortened by 1 base and J by 4 bases, with 13 bases between the two germline ends. The CDR3 DNA is TGCGCCAGCAGCCAAGCTGAGGGGTTGGGCACCGGGGAGCTGTTTTTT. Its protein is CASSQAEGLGTGELFF.

This sequence joins TRBV6-5 and TRBJ1-4; D is unclear. The CDR3 runs to 14 residues. V dropped 2 bases and J dropped 7 bases, with 11 bases sitting between them. In germline, CDR1 is MNHEY, CDR2 SVGAGI. Here the CDR3 reads CASSYLSGVEKLFF. For the CDR3, the DNA is TGTGCCAGCAGTTACCTCAGCGGTGTTGAAAAACTGTTTTTT.